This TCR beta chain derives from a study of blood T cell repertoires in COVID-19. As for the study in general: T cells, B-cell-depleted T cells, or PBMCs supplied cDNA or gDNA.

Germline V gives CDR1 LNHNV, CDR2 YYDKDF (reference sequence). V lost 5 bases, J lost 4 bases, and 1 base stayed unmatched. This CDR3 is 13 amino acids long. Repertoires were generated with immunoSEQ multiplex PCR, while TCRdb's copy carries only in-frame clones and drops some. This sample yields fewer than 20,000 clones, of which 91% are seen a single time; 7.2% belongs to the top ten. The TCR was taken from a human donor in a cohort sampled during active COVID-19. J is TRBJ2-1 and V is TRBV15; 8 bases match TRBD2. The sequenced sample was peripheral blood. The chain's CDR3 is CATSLAGYNEQFF. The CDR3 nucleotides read TGTGCCACCAGCCTAGCGGGTTACAATGAGCAGTTCTTC. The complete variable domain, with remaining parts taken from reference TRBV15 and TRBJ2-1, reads DAMVIQNPRYQVTQFGKPVTLSCSQTLNHNVMYWYQQKSSQAPKLLFHYYDKDFNNEADTPDNFQSRRPNTSFCFLDIRSPGLGDTAMYLCATSLAGYNEQFFGPGTRLTVL.